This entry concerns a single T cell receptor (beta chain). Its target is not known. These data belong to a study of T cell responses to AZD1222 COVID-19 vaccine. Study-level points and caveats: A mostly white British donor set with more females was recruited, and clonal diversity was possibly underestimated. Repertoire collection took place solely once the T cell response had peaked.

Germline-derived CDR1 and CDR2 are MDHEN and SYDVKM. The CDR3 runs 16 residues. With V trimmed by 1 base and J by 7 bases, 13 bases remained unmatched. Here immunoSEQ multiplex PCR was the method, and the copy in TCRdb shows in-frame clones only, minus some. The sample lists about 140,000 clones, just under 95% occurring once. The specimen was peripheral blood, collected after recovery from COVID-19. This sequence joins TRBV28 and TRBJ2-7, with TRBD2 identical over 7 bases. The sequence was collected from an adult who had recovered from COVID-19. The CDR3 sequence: CASSLFFGTTTREQYF. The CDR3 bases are TGTGCCAGCAGTTTATTCTTCGGGACTACAACCCGGGAGCAGTACTTC.